These T cell receptor beta chains were read from a single sample in a study of shared clonotypes between healthy human individuals. The assay was immunoSEQ multiplex PCR, and TCRdb's table has in-frame clones only and misses some. The table shows 1.6 million or so clones, with roughly 95% occurring only once. Specimen: naive CD4+ T cells sorted from blood. These receptors were obtained from a man younger than 45 in good health. Both conserved end residues are part of each CDR3. D genes are given only for firm matches.

d_call: TRBD2; j_call: TRBJ2-1; v_call: TRBV7-3; cdr3_nt: TGTGCCAGCAAACTAGGACTAGCTTACAATGAGCAGTTCTTC; cdr3_aa: CASKLGLAYNEQFF
d_call: .; j_call: TRBJ1-4; v_call: TRBV6-5; cdr3_nt: TGTGCCAGCAGTTACTCGGGCCGGGCAAATGAAAAACTGTTTTTT; cdr3_aa: CASSYSGRANEKLFF
d_call: .; j_call: TRBJ2-3; v_call: TRBV5-4; cdr3_nt: TGTGCCAGCAGCGCCGGAAGCACAGATACGCAGTATTTT; cdr3_aa: CASSAGSTDTQYF
d_call: .; j_call: TRBJ2-7; v_call: TRBV28; cdr3_nt: TGTGCCAGCAAAATGGCTCCTAGTGGGGTTTCCTACGAGCAGTACTTC; cdr3_aa: CASKMAPSGVSYEQYF
d_call: .; j_call: TRBJ2-7; v_call: TRBV18; cdr3_nt: TGTGCCAGCTCGGGACAACTCTCCTACGAGCAGTACTTC; cdr3_aa: CASSGQLSYEQYF
d_call: TRBD2; j_call: TRBJ2-1; v_call: TRBV12-5; cdr3_nt: TGTGCTAGTGGTTCCTCGGTCGGCGGGAGGGTCCCTTGGCGCTACAATGAGCAGTTCTTC; cdr3_aa: CASGSSVGGRVPWRYNEQFF
d_call: .; j_call: TRBJ2-5; v_call: TRBV9; cdr3_nt: TGTGCCAGCAGCGTAGGTCCGGGGGAGAGGAAGACCCAGTACTTC; cdr3_aa: CASSVGPGERKTQYF
d_call: .; j_call: TRBJ2-1; v_call: TRBV4-3; cdr3_nt: TGCGCCAGCAGCCAAGCGTGGGACCGGGCAACCGATGAGCAGTTCTTC; cdr3_aa: CASSQAWDRATDEQFF
d_call: .; j_call: TRBJ2-7; v_call: TRBV7-2; cdr3_nt: TGTGCCAGCAGCTTAGTCCAGGGATCCTACGAGCAGTACTTC; cdr3_aa: CASSLVQGSYEQYF
d_call: .; j_call: TRBJ2-7; v_call: TRBV7-9; cdr3_nt: TGTGCCAGCAGTCGGGCATCTATCTACGAGCAGTACTTC; cdr3_aa: CASSRASIYEQYF